The 5 T cell receptor delta chains presented below share a single source sample, sequenced in a study of gamma-delta T cells after stem cell transplantation (dated by TCRdb to the mid-2010s). Library prep was done by RT-PCR. Reads for this sample came from an Illumina MiSeq. Clonotypes were called again by TCRdb from the public reads via CATT, and duplicate nucleotide sequences were then merged into one entry. For this sample there are some 4,000 delta-chain clones; more than 15% appear just once. Of the sample, 4.8% is held by the ten largest clones. Sequencing used gamma-delta T cells. These receptors originate from a human donor. It is not recorded whose cells these are; they may come from a transplant donor.

The chain joins TRDV3 to TRDJ1; 9 bases fit TRDD3. The J gene is not listed in TCRdb, so it was assigned here from a DNA match to germline. Germline-derived CDR1 and CDR2 are TVYSNPD and GDNSRS (reference sequence). The CDR3 runs to 20 residues. After removal of 3 bases from V and 1 base from J, the junction contained 24 bases not matched to a gene. In nucleotides, the CDR3 is TGTGCCTTGGGGATACGGAGATGGGGGAGACACTCTAATAGCACCGATAAACTCATCTTT. Its translation is CALGIRRWGRHSNSTDKLIF.

The chain couples TRDV1 to TRDJ1; possible D gene TRDD3, 6 bases. Germline matching of the DNA provided the J gene here, since TCRdb leaves it blank. The CDR3 is 13 amino acids. V was trimmed by 10 bases and J by 8 bases, leaving 20 bases between them. CDR1 and CDR2 from the germline V gene are TSWWSYY and QGS. As DNA, the CDR3 is TGTGCTCGTGGTAGTCACATGGGGGTGAAACTCATCTTT. Translating gives CARGSHMGVKLIF.

This clone has only a few counts. This rearrangement joins TRDV1 to TRDJ1; D is perhaps TRDD2 or TRDD3 (6 bases each). The CDR3 sequence is 21 residues long. Germline assignment: CDR1 TSWWSYY and CDR2 QGS. The V end lost 5 bases, the J end lost 1 base, and 32 bases lay between the germline ends. The CDR3 DNA sequence: TGTGCTCTTGGGAGAACTTCCTGGGGTACTGGCCACCCCCGGGGCACCGATAAACTCATCTTT. It codes for CALGRTSWGTGHPRGTDKLIF.

The chain combines TRDV1 with TRDJ1; TRDD3 agrees at 13 bases. CDR1 and CDR2 (germline): TSWWSYY, QGS. Unmatched junction bases numbered 9, after V lost 0 bases and J lost 8 bases. CDR3 length: 17 residues. The CDR3 region has the DNA TGTGCTCTTGGGGAACTAGTACTGGGGGATACGGAGTGCAAACTCATCTTT. Its protein is CALGELVLGDTECKLIF.

DNA of the CDR3: TGTGCTCTTGGGGAAACTCTTCCTACTTGGACTGGGGGATACGGGTACACCGATAAACTCATCTTT. The encoded protein is CALGETLPTWTGGYGYTDKLIF. The chain employs TRDV1 and TRDJ1; 13 bases map to TRDD3. As TCRdb names no J gene, one was assigned here on the basis of a DNA match to germline. Germline CDR1 and CDR2: TSWWSYY and QGS. This CDR3 spans 22 amino acids. V shed 2 bases and J 0 bases; nucleotides not matched to a gene: 18.